The rows below give T cell receptor beta chains drawn from one sample of a study of beta chain features in type 1 diabetes. Assay used: immunoSEQ multiplex PCR; TCRdb lists only in-frame clones, some missing. The sample shows hundreds of thousands of clones, 14% of them seen only once. The specimen was naive CD4+ T cells from blood. These receptors were collected from a man younger than 45 with type 1 diabetes. The CDR3 runs from the conserved cysteine through the conserved F or W. Fields, in order: clone size, D gene, J gene, V gene, CDR3 protein, CDR3 DNA. A D gene is named only where the DNA matches it firmly. Rows give clone size only sometimes, using once, few, many, or a class for an expanded clone.

clone size: NA
D gene: NA
J gene: TRBJ2-7
V gene: TRBV2
CDR3 protein: CAGSEDSGEQYF
CDR3 DNA: TGTGCCGGCAGTGAAGATTCGGGGGAGCAGTACTTC

clone size: NA
D gene: NA
J gene: TRBJ2-7
V gene: TRBV7-2
CDR3 protein: CASSLGSFYEQYF
CDR3 DNA: TGTGCCAGCAGCTTGGGCAGCTTCTACGAGCAGTACTTC

clone size: NA
D gene: NA
J gene: TRBJ2-1
V gene: TRBV7-9
CDR3 protein: CASSFQREQFF
CDR3 DNA: TGTGCCAGCAGCTTCCAGCGGGAGCAGTTCTTC

clone size: few
D gene: TRBD1
J gene: TRBJ1-5
V gene: TRBV7-2
CDR3 protein: CASSLVGTGNQPQHF
CDR3 DNA: TGTGCCAGCAGCTTAGTAGGGACAGGGAATCAGCCCCAGCATTTT

clone size: few
D gene: NA
J gene: TRBJ1-2
V gene: TRBV6-1
CDR3 protein: CASRTRARNYGYTF
CDR3 DNA: TGTGCCAGCAGGACAAGAGCCCGGAACTATGGCTACACCTTC

clone size: NA
D gene: NA
J gene: TRBJ2-4
V gene: TRBV7-2
CDR3 protein: CASSPYSAKNIQYF
CDR3 DNA: TGTGCCAGCAGTCCGTATTCGGCCAAAAACATTCAGTACTTC

clone size: NA
D gene: TRBD1
J gene: TRBJ2-1
V gene: TRBV7-3
CDR3 protein: CASSLDRSSYNEQFF
CDR3 DNA: TGTGCCAGCAGCTTGGACAGGAGCTCCTACAATGAGCAGTTCTTC

clone size: few
D gene: TRBD2
J gene: TRBJ2-1
V gene: TRBV30
CDR3 protein: CAWRGLAGYNEQFF
CDR3 DNA: TGTGCCTGGAGGGGGCTAGCGGGGTACAATGAGCAGTTCTTC

clone size: few
D gene: TRBD2
J gene: TRBJ2-3
V gene: TRBV5-1
CDR3 protein: CASSGGRAPSHTQYF
CDR3 DNA: TGCGCCAGCAGTGGCGGGAGGGCCCCTTCACATACGCAGTATTTT

clone size: NA
D gene: NA
J gene: TRBJ1-2
V gene: TRBV25-1
CDR3 protein: CASSPPGRGKSYTF
CDR3 DNA: TGTGCCAGCAGTCCCCCGGGCAGGGGAAAGAGCTACACCTTC

clone size: NA
D gene: NA
J gene: TRBJ2-3
V gene: TRBV10-3
CDR3 protein: CAISQGTDTQYF
CDR3 DNA: TGTGCCATCTCTCAGGGGACAGATACGCAGTATTTT

clone size: few
D gene: NA
J gene: TRBJ2-3
V gene: TRBV9
CDR3 protein: CASSVVLAPFTDTQYF
CDR3 DNA: TGTGCCAGCAGCGTAGTACTAGCCCCTTTCACAGATACGCAGTATTTT

clone size: NA
D gene: TRBD1
J gene: TRBJ1-2
V gene: TRBV15
CDR3 protein: CATSRGPNRGGNYGYTF
CDR3 DNA: TGTGCCACCAGCAGAGGCCCAAACAGGGGCGGTAACTATGGCTACACCTTC

clone size: NA
D gene: NA
J gene: TRBJ2-3
V gene: TRBV7-2
CDR3 protein: CASSLELLAHVTQYF
CDR3 DNA: TGTGCCAGCAGCTTAGAATTACTAGCCCACGTTACGCAGTATTTT

clone size: few
D gene: NA
J gene: TRBJ1-2
V gene: TRBV30
CDR3 protein: CAWSSRVRHGYTF
CDR3 DNA: TGTGCCTGGAGTAGCAGGGTTAGACATGGCTACACCTTC

clone size: NA
D gene: TRBD1
J gene: TRBJ2-1
V gene: TRBV19
CDR3 protein: CASSLQGARYYNEQFF
CDR3 DNA: TGTGCCAGTAGTTTACAGGGGGCTAGGTACTACAATGAGCAGTTCTTC

clone size: NA
D gene: NA
J gene: TRBJ2-3
V gene: TRBV5-6
CDR3 protein: CASRGAADTQYF
CDR3 DNA: TGTGCCAGCAGGGGGGCCGCAGATACGCAGTATTTT

clone size: NA
D gene: TRBD1
J gene: TRBJ1-5
V gene: TRBV30
CDR3 protein: CAWSPRTGSQPQHF
CDR3 DNA: TGTGCCTGGAGTCCGCGGACAGGGAGTCAGCCCCAGCATTTT

clone size: few
D gene: NA
J gene: TRBJ1-1
V gene: TRBV5-4
CDR3 protein: CASSSPGGEAFF
CDR3 DNA: TGTGCCAGCAGCTCCCCGGGGGGGGAGGCTTTCTTT

clone size: few
D gene: TRBD2
J gene: TRBJ2-5
V gene: TRBV30
CDR3 protein: CAWSTSGSISRETQYF
CDR3 DNA: TGTGCCTGGAGTACTAGCGGGAGCATTTCACGAGAGACCCAGTACTTC

clone size: NA
D gene: TRBD1
J gene: TRBJ1-5
V gene: TRBV5-1
CDR3 protein: CASSSKPTGGIQPQHF
CDR3 DNA: TGCGCCAGCAGCTCGAAACCGACAGGGGGGATACAGCCCCAGCATTTT

clone size: few
D gene: NA
J gene: TRBJ2-6
V gene: TRBV18
CDR3 protein: CASSGLSGANVLTF
CDR3 DNA: TGTGCCAGCTCAGGGCTTTCCGGGGCCAACGTCCTGACTTTC

clone size: NA
D gene: NA
J gene: TRBJ2-5
V gene: TRBV9
CDR3 protein: CASAQDRETQYF
CDR3 DNA: TGTGCCAGCGCGCAGGATCGAGAGACCCAGTACTTC

clone size: NA
D gene: NA
J gene: TRBJ2-3
V gene: TRBV29-1
CDR3 protein: CSVTDGVDTQYF
CDR3 DNA: TGCAGCGTGACCGACGGGGTAGATACGCAGTATTTT

clone size: NA
D gene: TRBD2
J gene: TRBJ2-5
V gene: TRBV4-3
CDR3 protein: CASSQDGLAAQETQYF
CDR3 DNA: TGCGCCAGCAGCCAAGACGGACTAGCGGCTCAAGAGACCCAGTACTTC

clone size: few
D gene: TRBD2
J gene: TRBJ2-1
V gene: TRBV18
CDR3 protein: CASSPSGLAGAREQFF
CDR3 DNA: TGTGCCAGCTCACCATCAGGGCTAGCGGGAGCGAGGGAGCAGTTCTTC

clone size: NA
D gene: NA
J gene: TRBJ2-7
V gene: TRBV7-6
CDR3 protein: CASSRRESSSYEQYF
CDR3 DNA: TGTGCCAGCAGCCGTCGGGAGTCAAGCTCCTACGAGCAGTACTTC

clone size: NA
D gene: TRBD2
J gene: TRBJ2-1
V gene: TRBV5-1
CDR3 protein: CASTPLRPGLADNEQFF
CDR3 DNA: TGCGCCAGCACCCCACTCCGCCCGGGACTAGCGGACAATGAGCAGTTCTTC

clone size: few
D gene: NA
J gene: TRBJ1-1
V gene: TRBV7-3
CDR3 protein: CASSRGPVTEAFF
CDR3 DNA: TGTGCCAGCAGCCGCGGCCCGGTCACTGAAGCTTTCTTT

clone size: few
D gene: TRBD1
J gene: TRBJ1-1
V gene: TRBV7-9
CDR3 protein: CASRDRGDTEAFF
CDR3 DNA: TGTGCCAGCAGAGACAGGGGCGACACTGAAGCTTTCTTT

clone size: NA
D gene: NA
J gene: TRBJ2-7
V gene: TRBV29-1
CDR3 protein: CSVEKSLSYEQYF
CDR3 DNA: TGCAGCGTTGAAAAGAGCCTCTCCTACGAGCAGTACTTC

clone size: NA
D gene: NA
J gene: TRBJ2-3
V gene: TRBV28
CDR3 protein: CASSLNPSRTDTQYF
CDR3 DNA: TGTGCCAGCAGTCTAAACCCGAGCCGCACAGATACGCAGTATTTT

clone size: few
D gene: NA
J gene: TRBJ1-4
V gene: TRBV28
CDR3 protein: CASSLWEEEKLFF
CDR3 DNA: TGTGCCAGCAGTTTGTGGGAGGAAGAAAAACTGTTTTTT

clone size: NA
D gene: NA
J gene: TRBJ1-1
V gene: TRBV11-2
CDR3 protein: CASSAQSTEAFF
CDR3 DNA: TGTGCCAGCAGCGCACAAAGCACTGAAGCTTTCTTT

clone size: few
D gene: NA
J gene: TRBJ2-1
V gene: TRBV11-2
CDR3 protein: CASSLTPRDNEQFF
CDR3 DNA: TGTGCCAGCAGCTTAACCCCGAGAGACAATGAGCAGTTCTTC

clone size: NA
D gene: TRBD1
J gene: TRBJ2-7
V gene: TRBV28
CDR3 protein: CASSLYWDSAYEQYF
CDR3 DNA: TGTGCCAGCAGTTTATATTGGGACAGTGCCTACGAGCAGTACTTC

clone size: few
D gene: TRBD1
J gene: TRBJ2-7
V gene: TRBV5-1
CDR3 protein: CASSLGGTGDEQYF
CDR3 DNA: TGCGCCAGCAGCTTGGGCGGGACAGGGGACGAGCAGTACTTC

clone size: few
D gene: NA
J gene: TRBJ1-1
V gene: TRBV9
CDR3 protein: CASSVEGVGEAFF
CDR3 DNA: TGTGCCAGCAGCGTAGAAGGGGTAGGTGAAGCTTTCTTT

clone size: few
D gene: NA
J gene: TRBJ2-5
V gene: TRBV7-9
CDR3 protein: CASSFGLRLVREETQYF
CDR3 DNA: TGTGCCAGCAGCTTTGGTCTTCGGCTAGTGAGGGAAGAGACCCAGTACTTC

clone size: few
D gene: TRBD2
J gene: TRBJ2-3
V gene: TRBV9
CDR3 protein: CASSVASSGRTADTQYF
CDR3 DNA: TGTGCCAGCAGCGTAGCGTCTAGCGGGAGAACCGCAGATACGCAGTATTTT

clone size: few
D gene: NA
J gene: TRBJ2-2
V gene: TRBV14
CDR3 protein: CASTSTHGRAGELFF
CDR3 DNA: TGTGCCAGCACCTCGACCCACGGCAGGGCCGGGGAGCTGTTTTTT

clone size: few
D gene: NA
J gene: TRBJ2-1
V gene: TRBV7-6
CDR3 protein: CASSLATDVDEQFF
CDR3 DNA: TGTGCCAGCAGCTTAGCGACAGACGTCGATGAGCAGTTCTTC

clone size: few
D gene: NA
J gene: TRBJ2-1
V gene: TRBV29-1
CDR3 protein: CSVRADAGNEQFF
CDR3 DNA: TGCAGCGTCCGGGCCGACGCGGGGAATGAGCAGTTCTTC

clone size: NA
D gene: NA
J gene: TRBJ2-5
V gene: TRBV11-2
CDR3 protein: CASSSFSSETQYF
CDR3 DNA: TGTGCCAGCAGCTCCTTTAGTAGCGAGACCCAGTACTTC

clone size: NA
D gene: TRBD1
J gene: TRBJ1-2
V gene: TRBV7-9
CDR3 protein: CASSDGQGNGYTF
CDR3 DNA: TGTGCCAGCAGCGATGGACAGGGGAATGGCTACACCTTC

clone size: few
D gene: TRBD1
J gene: TRBJ2-1
V gene: TRBV11-2
CDR3 protein: CASSLSGTGFNEQFF
CDR3 DNA: TGTGCCAGCAGCTTATCTGGGACAGGATTCAATGAGCAGTTCTTC

clone size: few
D gene: NA
J gene: TRBJ1-5
V gene: TRBV2
CDR3 protein: CASSEEGNQPQHF
CDR3 DNA: TGTGCCAGCAGTGAGGAGGGCAATCAGCCCCAGCATTTT

clone size: NA
D gene: NA
J gene: TRBJ2-7
V gene: TRBV4-3
CDR3 protein: CASSQQRYSYEQYF
CDR3 DNA: TGCGCCAGCAGCCAACAGCGGTACTCCTACGAGCAGTACTTC

clone size: many
D gene: NA
J gene: TRBJ2-1
V gene: TRBV29-1
CDR3 protein: CSVAQYNEQFF
CDR3 DNA: TGCAGCGTTGCACAGTACAATGAGCAGTTCTTC